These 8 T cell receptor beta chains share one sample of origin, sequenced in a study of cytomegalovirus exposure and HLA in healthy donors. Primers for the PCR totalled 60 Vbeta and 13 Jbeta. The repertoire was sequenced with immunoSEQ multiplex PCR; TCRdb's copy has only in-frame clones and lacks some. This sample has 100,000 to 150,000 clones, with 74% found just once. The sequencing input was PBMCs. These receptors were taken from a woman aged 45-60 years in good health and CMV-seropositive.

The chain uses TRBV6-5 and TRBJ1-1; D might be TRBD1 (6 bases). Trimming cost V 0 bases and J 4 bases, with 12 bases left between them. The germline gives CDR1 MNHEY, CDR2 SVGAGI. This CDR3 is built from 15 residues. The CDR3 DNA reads TGTGCCAGCAGTTACTCGATTCAGGGGACCACTGAAGCTTTCTTT. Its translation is CASSYSIQGTTEAFF.

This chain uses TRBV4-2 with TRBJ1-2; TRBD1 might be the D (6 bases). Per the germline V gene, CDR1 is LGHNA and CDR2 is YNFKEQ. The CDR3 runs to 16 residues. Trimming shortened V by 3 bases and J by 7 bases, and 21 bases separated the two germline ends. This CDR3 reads CASSHKSQAGGSGYTF. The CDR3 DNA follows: TGTGCCAGCAGCCATAAAAGTCAGGCGGGGGGCAGTGGCTACACCTTC.

CDR3 nucleotides: TGTGCCAGCAGCGATCCCCGGGACAGGATTACAGATACGCAGTATTTT. This translates into CASSDPRDRITDTQYF. This chain connects TRBV7-9 to TRBJ2-3; TRBD1 matches at 8 bases. This CDR3 has 16 amino acids. With 5 bases clipped from V and 3 bases from J, the junction kept 10 bases outside the gene matches. The germline gives CDR1 SEHNR, CDR2 FQNEAQ (reference sequence).

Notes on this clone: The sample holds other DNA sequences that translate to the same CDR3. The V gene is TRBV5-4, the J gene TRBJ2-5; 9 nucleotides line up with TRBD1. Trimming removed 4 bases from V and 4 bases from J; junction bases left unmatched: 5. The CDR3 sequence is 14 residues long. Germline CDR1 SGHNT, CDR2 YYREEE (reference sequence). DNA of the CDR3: TGTGCCAGCAGCCTACAGGGGGCGGGAGAGACCCAGTACTTC. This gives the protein CASSLQGAGETQYF.

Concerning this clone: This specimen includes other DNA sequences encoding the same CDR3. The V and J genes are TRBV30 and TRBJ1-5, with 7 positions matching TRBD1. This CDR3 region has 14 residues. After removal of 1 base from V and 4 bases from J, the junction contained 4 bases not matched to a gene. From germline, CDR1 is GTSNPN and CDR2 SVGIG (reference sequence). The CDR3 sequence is CAWSGGTVNQPQHF. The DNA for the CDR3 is TGTGCCTGGAGTGGCGGGACAGTAAATCAGCCCCAGCATTTT.

Here the CDR3 DNA reads TGTGCCAGCAGTGACTCCCTTGAGGACAATGAGCAGTTCTTC. Amino acid sequence: CASSDSLEDNEQFF. This chain links TRBV6-4 with TRBJ2-1; D is undetermined. V was clipped by 0 bases and J by 5 bases, with 8 bases between them. The CDR3 loop spans 14 amino acids. CDR1 MRHNA and CDR2 SNTAGT come from the germline V gene.

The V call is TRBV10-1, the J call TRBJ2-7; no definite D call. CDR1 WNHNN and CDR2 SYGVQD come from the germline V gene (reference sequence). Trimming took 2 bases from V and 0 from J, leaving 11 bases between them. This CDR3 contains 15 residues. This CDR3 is CASSEEVGSSYEQYF. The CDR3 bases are TGCGCCAGCAGTGAGGAGGTAGGAAGCTCCTACGAGCAGTACTTC.

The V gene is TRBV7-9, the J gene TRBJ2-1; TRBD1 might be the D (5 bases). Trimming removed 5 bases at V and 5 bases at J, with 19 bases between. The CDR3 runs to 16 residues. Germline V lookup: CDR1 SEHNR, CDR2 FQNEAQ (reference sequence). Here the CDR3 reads CASSHQRGPPNNEQFF. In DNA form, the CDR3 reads TGTGCCAGCAGCCACCAAAGGGGCCCACCAAACAATGAGCAGTTCTTC.